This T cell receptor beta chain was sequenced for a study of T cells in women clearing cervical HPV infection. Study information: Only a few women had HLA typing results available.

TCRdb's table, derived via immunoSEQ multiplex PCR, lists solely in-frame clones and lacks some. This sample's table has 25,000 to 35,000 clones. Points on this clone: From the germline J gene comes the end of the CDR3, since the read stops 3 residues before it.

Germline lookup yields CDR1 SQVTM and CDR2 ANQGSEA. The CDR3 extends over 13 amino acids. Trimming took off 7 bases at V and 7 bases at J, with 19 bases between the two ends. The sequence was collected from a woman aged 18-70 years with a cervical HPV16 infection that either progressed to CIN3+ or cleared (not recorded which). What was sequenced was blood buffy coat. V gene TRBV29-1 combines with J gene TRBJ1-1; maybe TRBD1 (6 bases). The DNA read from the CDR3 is TGCAGCGCCGTATCTACAGGGCCGAGTGAA. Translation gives CSAVSTGPSE. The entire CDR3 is CSAVSTGPSEAFF.